A selection of T cell receptor beta chains follows, all from one sample in a study of regulatory T cells in long-lasting Graves disease. TCRdb analysed the multiplex PCR reads with MiXCR anew, one entry per CDR3 protein. In the table there are 420,000 or so distinct CDR3 sequences, 20% to 30% of which are singletons. The specimen was peripheral blood mononuclear cells (PBMCs), collected when the disease was refractory, from a patient treated with antithyroid drugs. The source is a female donor with Graves disease. Each CDR3 is given with its conserved first and last residue. D genes are given only for firm matches. Size is omitted from some rows. Given values are once, few, many or a class for expanded clones.

V	J	size	D	CDR3	DNA
TRBV6-5	TRBJ2-7	.	TRBD2	CASSLLAGIYEQYF	TGTGCCAGCAGTTTACTAGCGGGCATCTACGAGCAGTACTTC
TRBV12-3/TRBV12-4	TRBJ1-1	.	.	CASLQGSGTEAFF	TGTGCCAGCTTACAGGGTTCGGGCACTGAAGCTTTCTTT
TRBV7-2	TRBJ2-7	few	.	CASSSRGTLVDEQYF	TGTGCCAGCAGCTCCCGGGGGACGTTGGTGGACGAGCAGTACTTC
TRBV2	TRBJ2-2	many	TRBD1	CASSEGPRGQNTGELFF	TGTGCCAGCAGTGAGGGACCAAGGGGGCAGAACACCGGGGAGCTGTTTTTT
TRBV20-1	TRBJ2-2	many	TRBD2	CSAPAGAVGELFF	TGCAGTGCTCCCGCGGGAGCTGTCGGGGAGCTGTTTTTT
TRBV7-3	TRBJ2-7	.	.	CASSFGVGNYEQYF	TGTGCCAGCAGCTTTGGGGTAGGGAATTACGAGCAGTACTTC
TRBV18	TRBJ2-6	.	TRBD1	CASSPYTGDTNVLTF	TGTGCCAGCTCACCATACACAGGGGATACCAACGTCCTGACTTTC
TRBV19	TRBJ2-5	once	TRBD1	CASRPGTGHLHLRETQYF	TGTGCCAGTAGACCTGGGACAGGGCATCTTCATTTACGAGAGACCCAGTACTTC
TRBV2	TRBJ1-4	once	.	CASGKGGVWEKLFF	TGTGCCAGCGGCAAAGGGGGTGTTTGGGAAAAACTGTTTTTT
TRBV11-2	TRBJ1-5	.	.	CASSLAGLNNQPQHF	TGTGCCAGCAGCTTAGCTGGGCTCAACAATCAGCCCCAGCATTTT
TRBV11-2	TRBJ2-7	few	TRBD2	CASSYSISGGVNDEQYF	TGTGCCAGCAGTTACTCGATATCGGGGGGAGTAAATGACGAGCAGTACTTC
TRBV5-1	TRBJ2-4	few	TRBD2	CASSLLWAGEPKNIQYF	TGCGCCAGCAGCTTGCTTTGGGCGGGAGAACCCAAAAACATTCAGTACTTC
TRBV12-3/TRBV12-4	TRBJ2-7	many	.	CASSLGSGQQQYF	TGTGCCAGCAGTTTAGGTTCAGGTCAGCAGCAGTACTTC
TRBV6-5	TRBJ1-1	few	.	CASSFSPGHKNTEAFF	TGTGCCAGCAGTTTTTCACCGGGACATAAGAACACTGAAGCTTTCTTT
TRBV27	TRBJ2-7	.	.	CASSLSILSEQYF	TGTGCCAGCAGTTTATCGATACTTAGCGAGCAGTACTTC
TRBV28	TRBJ1-5	few	.	CASIPQGSSNQPQHF	TGTGCCAGCATCCCCCAGGGGAGCAGCAATCAGCCCCAGCATTTT
TRBV15	TRBJ2-5	many	TRBD2	CATSRDLFPSGSRETQYF	TGTGCCACCAGCAGAGATCTATTCCCTAGCGGGAGTCGAGAGACCCAGTACTTC
TRBV27	TRBJ2-3	.	.	CASSSGLRGSTDTQYF	TGTGCCAGCAGTAGCGGTCTCAGGGGTAGCACAGATACGCAGTATTTT
TRBV7-3	TRBJ1-1	many	TRBD1	CASSLETGTGMGTEAFF	TGTGCCAGCAGCTTAGAGACCGGGACAGGGATGGGCACTGAAGCTTTCTTT
TRBV20-1	TRBJ1-2	many	.	CSASGGGQANYGYTF	TGCAGTGCTTCTGGAGGAGGCCAAGCTAACTATGGCTACACCTTC
TRBV6-5	TRBJ1-6	many	TRBD1	CASSYSRTGVRNSPLHF	TGTGCCAGCAGTTACTCGAGGACAGGGGTGCGAAATTCACCCCTCCACTTT
TRBV6-2/TRBV6-3	TRBJ1-5	few	TRBD1	CASSYSRTGLRSNQPQHF	TGTGCCAGCAGTTACTCGAGGACAGGCCTCCGGAGCAATCAGCCCCAGCATTTT